This entry features one T cell receptor beta chain sequence. The entry originates in a study of shared clonotypes between healthy human individuals. From germline, CDR1 is LNHNV and CDR2 YYDKDF (reference sequence). V lost 0 bases and J lost 4, with 10 bases in between. The length of the CDR3 is 15 residues. TCRdb's copy holds only in-frame clones and misses some; the assay was immunoSEQ multiplex PCR. The sample has roughly 520,000 clones; around 95% are singletons. The material sequenced was naive CD4+ T cells sorted from blood. The subset is: CD45RA+ positively selected. The chain links TRBV15 to TRBJ1-5; D might be TRBD1 (5 bases). This TCR came from a woman in her twenties or thirties in good health. CDR3 DNA: TGTGCCACCAGCAGAGATCGGGGGATAAATCAGCCCCAGCATTTT. As protein: CATSRDRGINQPQHF.